This T cell receptor beta chain was sequenced during a study of blood T cell repertoires in COVID-19. Here immunoSEQ multiplex PCR was the method, and the copy in TCRdb shows in-frame clones only, minus some. This table holds hundreds of thousands of clones, about 84% found once. Before being deemed recovered, Cohort 3 donors had two negative PCRs, clearance, or symptom resolution. Germline trimming cut 7 bases from V and 2 bases from J; bases unmatched to any gene: 16. Germline CDR1 and CDR2: MNHEY and SVGEGT. The CDR3 covers 19 residues. This clone was recorded only once. The receptor's source is a woman between 45 and 60 years old who had recovered from COVID-19. The sequenced sample consisted of PBMCs or T cells enriched from blood (not recorded which). The chain recombines TRBV6-2 or TRBV6-3 with TRBJ2-4, with 11 bases matching TRBD1. CDR3 loop: CASIPWGDRGDSSKNIQYF. The CDR3 DNA is TGTGCCAGCATCCCGTGGGGGGACAGGGGGGATTCGTCCAAAAACATTCAGTACTTC.